The TCR beta chain under discussion was sequenced for a study of T-cell reconstitution after alpha-beta-depleted transplantation in children (dated by TCRdb to 2016 to 2018). The study in broad terms: The study quantitatively tracked T-cell immune reconstitution after TCRalphabeta/CD19-depleted allogeneic hematopoietic cell transplantation in children using TCR repertoire profiling. Overall study results and their limits: In some patients, the high TCRbeta diversity seen at day 60 was put down to recipient T cells and intrathymic progenitors that had survived conditioning. The apparently early recovery of alphabetaT-cell counts about two months after transplant reportedly depended on only several hundred rapidly expanded clones that came from non-depleted graft cells. Hyperexpanded clone frequencies declined over subsequent months; after one year, T-cell counts and TCRbeta diversity were mostly attributed to newly produced T cells.

Reading the label with the study, this specimen's treatment or condition is: allogeneic hematopoietic cell transplantation with graft depleted of TCRalphabeta T cells and CD19 B cells. TCRalphabeta/CD19-depleted allogeneic hematopoietic cell grafts were given to the transplant recipients, all of whom were children. This clonotype was detected ten times or more. What antigen it recognizes has not been identified. No much larger clonotype is one base removed from it; base qualities were not supplied. Counted from cysteine to phenylalanine, this CDR3 has 14 amino acids. The sequence is cut down to CDR3 DNA, 42 bases in frame from base 1. V drops 5 bases and J drops 0 bases, leaving 11 bases in between. CDR1 DFQATT and CDR2 SNEGSKA were looked up in the germline V gene (reference sequence). Preparation of the library involved PCR. The sequencer was an Illumina HiSeq 2500. Molecular barcoding was employed in the preparation of TCR libraries, with unique molecular identifiers being used to normalize TCRbeta repertoire quantification. TCRdb trimmed the raw reads at Q25, called clones with MiXCR and kept productive beta chains. Each entry is one CDR3 protein sequence, shown with its most common DNA and genes. Here the sample has almost 500,000 distinct CDR3 sequences; about 10% occur a single time. About 2.1% of the sample lies in the top ten.

Sequenced here: PBMCs, sampled before TCRalphabeta/CD19-depleted stem cell transplant. This sequence uses TRBV20-1 and TRBJ1-5, with the D segment identity uncertain. This sequence was found in a child under 10 years old with inherited bone marrow failure, due to receive a stem cell transplant. The sequenced DNA is TGCAGTGCTCCCTTCAGTTATAGCAATCAGCCCCAGCATTTT. This translates into CSAPFSYSNQPQHF.